This TCR beta chain was identified during a study of shared clonotypes between healthy human individuals. The naive CD8 population came from CD45RO-negative cells selected for CCR7, without terminally differentiated effector memory CD45RA+ cells. Trimming left V 11 bases short and J 3 bases short, with 28 bases between. The germline V gene has CDR1 SGHTA and CDR2 FQGNSA. The CDR3 spans 17 residues. The assay was immunoSEQ multiplex PCR, and TCRdb's table has in-frame clones only and misses some. The table includes millions of clones, approximately 95% detected once. The sequence derives from a man younger than 35 in good health. The rearrangement uses TRBV7-2 and TRBJ1-1; D is possibly TRBD1 (5 bases). Sample: naive CD8+ T cells sorted from blood. In DNA, the CDR3 is TGTGCCCCTCATTGGTGGGGCAGTCTGAGAAGGGACACTGAAGCTTTCTTT. Protein: CAPHWWGSLRRDTEAFF. The complete variable domain, with remaining parts taken from reference TRBV7-2 and TRBJ1-1, reads GAGVSQSPSNKVTEKGKDVELRCDPISGHTALYWYRQSLGQGLEFLIYFQGNSAPDKSGLPSDRFSAERTGGSVSTLTIQRTQQEDSAVYLCAPHWWGSLRRDTEAFFGQGTRLTVV.